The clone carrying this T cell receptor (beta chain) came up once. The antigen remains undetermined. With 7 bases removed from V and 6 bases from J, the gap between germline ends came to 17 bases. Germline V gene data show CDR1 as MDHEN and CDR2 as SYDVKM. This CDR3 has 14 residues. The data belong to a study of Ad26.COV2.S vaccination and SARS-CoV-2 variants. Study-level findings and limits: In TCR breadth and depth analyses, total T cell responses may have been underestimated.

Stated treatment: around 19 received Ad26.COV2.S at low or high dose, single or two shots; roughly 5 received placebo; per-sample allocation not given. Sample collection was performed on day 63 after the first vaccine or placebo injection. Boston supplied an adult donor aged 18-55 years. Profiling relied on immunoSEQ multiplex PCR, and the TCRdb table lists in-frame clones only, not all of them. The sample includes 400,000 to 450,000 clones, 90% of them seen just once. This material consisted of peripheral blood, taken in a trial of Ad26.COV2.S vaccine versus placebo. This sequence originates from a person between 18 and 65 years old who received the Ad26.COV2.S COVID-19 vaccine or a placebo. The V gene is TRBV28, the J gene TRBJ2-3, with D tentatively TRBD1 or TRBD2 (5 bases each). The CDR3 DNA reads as TGTGCCAGCACCCCCGATGGGACCAGCGATACGCAGTATTTT. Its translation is CASTPDGTSDTQYF.